The T cell receptor beta chain described here comes from a study of shared clonotypes between healthy human individuals (dated by TCRdb to the early 2020s). Looking at the study overall: The cohort included three men and two women between 18 and 49 years of age. For each donor, three plates each were used for CD4 naive and CD4 memory, two plates were used for CD8 naive, and one plate was used for CD8 memory. To estimate repertoire size and how much clonotype sharing occurs between individuals, the study deeply sequenced the blood TCR repertoires of five healthy adults. Libraries were prepared and TCR repertoires were sequenced by different laboratories using diverse techniques, in order to increase sequencing depth and limit assay-specific biases. Per donor, leukapheresis produced somewhere between about 0.94 and 9.5 billion PBMCs.

Using the deep immunoSEQ assay, TCR CDR3 regions were amplified from genomic DNA by multiplex PCR. Extracted genomic DNA from each cell subset was distributed evenly across all wells of several immunoSEQ 96-well plates, and each plate was treated as a replicate. For sorted subsets, approximately 0.2 ug of genomic DNA, equivalent to roughly 33,000 T cell genomes, went into each replicate PCR. Purified libraries were measured with a Qubit 3.0 fluorometer, size-checked on a Bioanalyzer 2100, and measured again with the KAPA Library Quantification kit. Every immunoSEQ 96-well plate was sequenced on a separate single-read 150-cycle Illumina NextSeq 550 flow cell. The original methods were these. Because the immunoSEQ output held only junctional sequences and lacked quality scores, the filtering could not match the filtering applied to full-length reads. Sequences were annotated with PyIR, a Python wrapper for IgBLAST v1.9, using IMGT germline references to assign V/J genes and CDR3. Reads were filtered out if the reads had weak V/J assignments (E-value above 1e-6), no CDR3, stop codons, out-of-frame junctions, or ambiguous translated residues. V3J clonotypes were defined as sequences sharing an identical inferred V gene, J gene, and CDR3 amino acid sequence. Percentage overlap between repertoires was calculated by dividing the number of shared unique clonotypes by the size of the smaller repertoire. Three approaches were used to assess repertoire richness: RTK rarefaction, the Chao1 estimator, and Recon v2.1 estimates of unobserved clonotypes. For all TCRbeta clonotypes obtained by the gDNA method from four donors, generation probabilities were computed with OLGA. TCRdb took this table from immuneACCESS and kept in-frame rearrangements with V and J called. Such tables lack part of the clones; where checked against another copy, unresolved V genes explain under half of the gap, and the rest is unexplained. D and trimming come from the DNA, and the V and J calls and clone size come from that table. The sample has approximately 940,000 clones on record, over 75% of them singletons. The ten biggest clones cover approximately 1.5% of the sample.

The donors were healthy, HIV-negative adults who had no recently reported acute infections or vaccinations. Every donor was a Caucasian adult residing in Nashville, Tennessee, USA. Magnetic negative selection was used to enrich CD4+ T cells, after which naive cells were positively selected on CD45RA and the negative fraction became the memory subset. Blood was obtained by leukapheresis, after which PBMCs were separated by Ficoll-Histopaque density gradient centrifugation and cryopreserved in liquid nitrogen vapor phase. Analytical flow cytometry was used to check the purity and quantity of every magnetically sorted T cell population. From each sorted fraction, genomic DNA was isolated and quantified by UV absorbance on a Nanodrop 2000c. What the research found in general, with its limitations: Clonotypes shared by all four sorted-subset donors showed higher generation probabilities than non-shared clonotypes. Only blood was sampled, and tissue TCR repertoires likely differ from those in blood. Sharing across a handful of donors was observed for around 4.8% of naive CD4, 3% to 3.5% of naive CD8, about 2.3% of memory CD4, and around 0.4% of memory CD8 clonotypes. Naive subsets generally had larger estimated clonotype richness than memory subsets did. Pairwise subsampling led to the expectation that sequencing depth would affect the degree of clonotype sharing among donors. Incomplete sequencing was indicated by rarefaction of sorted-subset datasets, despite the large sequencing depth. Because the study included only a small number of donors, the genetic and exposure-history diversity represented was limited.

This clone was counted only a few times. It has no known antigen specificity. Base qualities were left out, and no much larger clone turns up one base away. This TCR came from a man between 18 and 35 years old in good health. Sequencing used memory CD4+ T cells sorted from blood. Taken with the paper, the label for cell subset or site translates to: CD45RA-negative fraction.

The CDR3 loop reads CASSLTTSQYGYTF. The sequenced DNA: TGTGCCAGCAGTCTGACGACTTCACAGTATGGCTACACCTTC. This chain is built from TRBV28 and TRBJ1-2; no D gene is confidently identified. Counted from cysteine to phenylalanine, this CDR3 has 14 amino acids. Just the 42-base CDR3 DNA is kept, in frame starting at base 1. CDR1 is given as MDHEN and CDR2 as SYDVKM, both from the germline V gene. V and J lose 5 bases and 5 bases, and a span of 15 bases separates them.